The subject of this entry is one TCR beta chain. Between the trimmed V and J ends, which lost 4 bases and 3 bases, there was a span of 15 bases. This CDR3 region has 15 residues. CDR1 KGHSH and CDR2 LQKENI come from the germline V gene. The data belong to a study of control samples from healthy donors and cancer patients. Produced via immunoSEQ multiplex PCR; TCRdb's table is partial and in-frame only. The sample holds about 94,000 clones, just over 90% seen once. The chain couples TRBV18 to TRBJ1-1; D is uncertain. Source material: blood. The clonotype originates from a woman aged 18-35 years in good health. The CDR3 DNA follows: TGTGCCAGCTCACGGCGTGCCGGGAGGGACACTGAAGCTTTCTTT. This encodes CASSRRAGRDTEAFF.